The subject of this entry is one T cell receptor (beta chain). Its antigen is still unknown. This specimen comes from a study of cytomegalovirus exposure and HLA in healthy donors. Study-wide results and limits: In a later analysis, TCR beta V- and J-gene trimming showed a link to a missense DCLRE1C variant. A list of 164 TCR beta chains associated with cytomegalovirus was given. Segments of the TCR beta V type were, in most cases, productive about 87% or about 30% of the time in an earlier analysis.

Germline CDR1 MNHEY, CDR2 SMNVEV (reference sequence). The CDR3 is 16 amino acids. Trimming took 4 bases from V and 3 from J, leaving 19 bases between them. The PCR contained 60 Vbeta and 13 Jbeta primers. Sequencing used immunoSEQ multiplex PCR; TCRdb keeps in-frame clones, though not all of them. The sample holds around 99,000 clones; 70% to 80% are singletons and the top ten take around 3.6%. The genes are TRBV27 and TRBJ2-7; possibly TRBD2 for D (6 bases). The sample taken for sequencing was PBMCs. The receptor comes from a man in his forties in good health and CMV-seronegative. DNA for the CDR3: TGTGCCAGCAGTTCTAAACTAGCACGAGACTTCTACGAGCAGTACTTC. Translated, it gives CASSSKLARDFYEQYF.